These 17 T cell receptor beta chains were all obtained from the same sample, sequenced in a study of identical twins. One entry per CDR3 protein results from TCRdb running MiXCR on the 5' RACE reads. The repertoire holds a few hundred thousand distinct CDR3 sequences, more than 9% seen once, with 9% to 10% in the top ten. The material sequenced was memory T cells sorted from blood. Receptor source: a man aged 50 to 60 in good health.

This clonotype was detected ten times or more. The rearrangement links TRBV5-5 to TRBJ1-6; perhaps TRBD1 as D (5 bases). Trimming shortened V by 7 bases and J by 8 bases, and 13 bases separated the two germline ends. CDR3 length: 13 residues. From germline, CDR1 is SGHKS and CDR2 YYEKEE (reference sequence). CDR3 amino acids: CASLRQPDSPLHF. CDR3 DNA: TGTGCCAGCCTCAGACAGCCCGATTCACCCCTCCACTTT. The full variable domain, completed using reference TRBV5-5 and TRBJ1-6, is DAGVTQSPTHLIKTRGQQVTLRCSPISGHKSVSWYQQVLGQGPQFIFQYYEKEERGRGNFPDRFSARQFPNYSSELNVNALLLGDSALYLCASLRQPDSPLHFGNGTRLTVT.

This clonotype was counted many times. The chain recombines TRBV7-9 with TRBJ1-1; D uncertain. The V and J ends lost 5 bases and 7 bases respectively, with 8 bases between them. CDR1 is SEHNR, CDR2 FQNEAQ, per germline (reference sequence). The CDR3 has 11 amino acids. The CDR3 sequence: CASSPLGEAFF. CDR3 coding DNA: TGTGCCAGCAGCCCCCTGGGTGAAGCTTTCTTT.

This clonotype was counted a few times. The chain joins TRBV12-3 or TRBV12-4 to TRBJ2-3; D unclear. The V end was cut by 6 bases, the J end by 1 base, with 11 bases between. The CDR3 covers 14 residues. Written as DNA, the CDR3 is TGTGCCAGCAGCACAGACATACGCACAGATACGCAGTATTTT. Amino acids: CASSTDIRTDTQYF.

This clonotype was detected a few times. V usage is TRBV10-3 and J usage is TRBJ2-1; D gene ambiguous. Trimming took 5 bases from V and 9 from J, leaving 17 bases between them. The CDR3 runs 14 residues. Per germline, CDR1 ENHRY and CDR2 SYGVKD. In nucleotides, the CDR3 is TGTGCCATCAGTTTAGAAGCCCCGCCGGGTGAGCAGTTCTTC. Translation: CAISLEAPPGEQFF.

This clonotype showed up just a few times. The chain employs TRBV12-3 or TRBV12-4 and TRBJ2-5; D not certain. The CDR3 contains 11 residues. The ends were cut back, 8 bases at V and 7 bases at J, with 11 bases in the middle. The CDR3 bases are TGTGCCAGCTCCTATTCGGGGACCCAGTACTTC. Its translation is CASSYSGTQYF.

In its sample, this clonotype was seen a few times. V usage is TRBV12-3 or TRBV12-4 and J usage is TRBJ2-2; 7 nucleotides match TRBD1. Trimming cost V 6 bases and J 1 base; bases outside gene matches: 11. The CDR3 has 17 residues. The CDR3 DNA sequence: TGTGCCAGCAGACAAACAGGGGTTCTCCGGAACACCGGGGAGCTGTTTTTT. Encoded protein: CASRQTGVLRNTGELFF.

In its sample, this clonotype was seen a few times. The rearrangement uses TRBV20-1 and TRBJ2-4; 8 nucleotides align to TRBD2. Looked up from germline, CDR1 is DFQATT and CDR2 is SNEGSKA (reference sequence). The CDR3 covers 14 residues. V was clipped by 2 bases and J by 8 bases; unmatched bases: 8. DNA for the CDR3: TGCAGTGCTAGAAAGGGACTAGATGAATACATTCAGTACTTC. This codes for CSARKGLDEYIQYF.

Many counts were recorded for this clonotype. J is TRBJ1-2 and V is TRBV15; D is ambiguous. Trimming shortened V by 0 bases and J by 10 bases, and 9 bases separated the two germline ends. In germline, CDR1 is LNHNV, CDR2 YYDKDF (reference sequence). The CDR3 has 12 residues. This CDR3 is CATSREVKPYTF. In nucleotides, the CDR3 is TGTGCCACCAGCAGAGAGGTCAAGCCCTACACCTTC.

In its sample, this clonotype was seen many times. The chain links TRBV29-1 to TRBJ2-3; D is perhaps TRBD1 or TRBD2 (6 bases each). V dropped 6 bases and J dropped 4 bases, with 20 bases sitting between them. The V gene's germline CDR1 is SQVTM and CDR2 ANQGSEA. The CDR3 totals 15 residues. The CDR3 reads CSVSARTRGPDTQYF. In DNA form, the CDR3 reads TGCAGCGTCTCCGCAAGGACACGGGGGCCAGATACGCAGTATTTT.

The chain recombines TRBV9 with TRBJ2-7, with D hard to call. Germline V lookup: CDR1 SGDLS, CDR2 YYNGEE. The CDR3 consists of 14 residues. Trimming removed 0 bases from V and 3 bases from J, with 10 bases in between. The CDR3 DNA is TGTGCCAGCAGCGTAGGTCCCGGTTACTACGAGCAGTACTTC. It codes for CASSVGPGYYEQYF.

Points on this clonotype: No DNA is shown, since the ends of the CDR3 on it are uncertain; the CDR3 is the one TCRdb lists. The gene calls are TRBV7-5 and TRBJ2-7; the D segment call TRBD1 is taken from the table without a DNA check. TRBV7-5 is a pseudogene segment. The CDR3 sequence runs 19 residues, both termini included. CDR3 protein: CISVSEVSSLGVIADEQYF.

This clonotype was detected only a few times. The chain links TRBV25-1 to TRBJ2-3, with D possibly matching TRBD2 (6 bases). Trimming removed 3 bases at V and 2 bases at J, with 15 bases between. This CDR3 contains 16 residues. The V gene's germline CDR1 is MGHDK and CDR2 SYGVNS. CDR3 sequence: CASSDLGLADTDTQYF. The CDR3 bases are TGTGCCAGCAGTGATCTGGGACTCGCTGACACAGATACGCAGTATTTT.

The chain joins TRBV10-3 to TRBJ2-3, with 11 bases identical to TRBD2. CDR1 is ENHRY and CDR2 is SYGVKD in the germline V gene. V shed 10 bases and J 4 bases; nucleotides not matched to a gene: 10. The CDR3 extends over 15 amino acids. CDR3 nucleotide sequence: TGTGCCACCCAAACGACTAGCGGGGCGGCAGATACGCAGTATTTT. It codes for CATQTTSGAADTQYF.

In its sample, this clonotype was seen many times. The chain links TRBV5-1 to TRBJ2-2; unclear D gene. The CDR3 extends over 14 amino acids. The germline V gene has CDR1 SGHRS and CDR2 YFSETQ. Trimming cost V 4 bases and J 5 bases, with 12 bases left between them. CDR3 residues: CASSPPRVTGELFF. CDR3 DNA: TGCGCCAGCAGCCCCCCCAGAGTAACCGGGGAGCTGTTTTTT.

The table lists this clonotype with many counts. The genes are TRBV5-1 and TRBJ2-3; 10 bases line up with TRBD2. With 6 bases clipped from V and 6 bases from J, the junction kept 10 bases outside the gene matches. This CDR3 is built from 15 residues. Germline V gives CDR1 SGHRS, CDR2 YFSETQ. CDR3 nucleotide sequence: TGCGCCAGCACTCCAGCGGGAGGGCGGATGGATACGCAGTATTTT. Protein sequence: CASTPAGGRMDTQYF.

The sample holds many counts of this clonotype. The chain couples TRBV5-4 to TRBJ2-1; 10 bases fit TRBD1. The J segment lost 3 bases and the V segment lost 4 bases, leaving 4 bases of the junction unmatched. The CDR3 covers 15 residues. The germline CDR1 and CDR2 sequences are SGHNT and YYREEE (reference sequence). The CDR3 loop is CASSPGQGVYNEQFF. CDR3 nucleotides: TGTGCCAGCAGCCCCGGACAGGGGGTCTACAATGAGCAGTTCTTC.

This clonotype was counted many times. J is TRBJ1-4 and V is TRBV6-1; 7 bases line up with TRBD1. J lost 7 bases, V lost 8 bases, and 7 bases had no gene match. The CDR3 is 13 amino acids. CDR1 and CDR2 from the germline V gene are MNHNS and SASEGT. The CDR3 region has the DNA TGTGCCAGCTGGAGGGGGCGCGGTGAAAAACTGTTTTTT. Protein product: CASWRGRGEKLFF.